A selection of T cell receptor beta chains follows, all from one sample in a study of cytomegalovirus exposure and HLA in healthy donors. Profiling relied on immunoSEQ multiplex PCR, and the TCRdb table lists in-frame clones only, not all of them. This table holds roughly 120,000 clones. Sequenced material: PBMCs. The receptors were sampled from a young man in good health and CMV-seronegative. Both conserved end residues are trimmed from each CDR3. D genes are given only for firm matches.

D	V	J	CDR3
-	TRBV12-5	TRBJ2-7	ASGPLEGNEQY
TRBD1	TRBV5-1	TRBJ1-1	ASSFQTGGMSEAF
TRBD2	TRBV4-2	TRBJ2-2	ASSLAGGTGELF
TRBD1	TRBV7-9	TRBJ1-3	ASSLAQGAGGSFGNTIY
-	TRBV19	TRBJ1-5	ASSRYRNSNQPQH
TRBD2	TRBV6-5	TRBJ2-3	ASSYLAGGLTDTQY
-	TRBV29-1	TRBJ1-2	SVEGVGDIPLYGYT
-	TRBV5-6	TRBJ2-1	ASSWQPDSYNEQF
-	TRBV27	TRBJ1-6	ASTTWTEGDASPLH
TRBD1	TRBV4-1	TRBJ1-1	ASSQATGTGVNTEAF
-	TRBV4-1	TRBJ1-5	ASSQEGVQPQH
TRBD1	TRBV5-6	TRBJ1-2	ASSLDERTGGYGYT
-	TRBV11-2	TRBJ1-1	ASSSDSWGTEAF
-	TRBV28	TRBJ1-5	ASSFSNSPNQPQH
-	TRBV6-5	TRBJ1-1	ASVLNRGLWTEAF
-	TRBV7-8	TRBJ1-4	ASSFGGGGEKLF
TRBD1	TRBV5-4	TRBJ1-1	ASSLRQGEWSEAF
TRBD2	TRBV15	TRBJ2-3	ATSRVGSGGTDTQY
-	TRBV6-5	TRBJ1-2	ATGRGADGYT
-	TRBV28	TRBJ2-7	ASSSPRRGGYEQY
-	TRBV12-1	TRBJ2-6	ASSPSTGTSPGANVLT
-	TRBV12-5	TRBJ1-1	ASGLQVEAF
-	TRBV6-1	TRBJ1-5	ASKGMGGLNQPQH
-	TRBV25-1	TRBJ1-4	ASKDPDRREKLF
-	TRBV6-5	TRBJ2-7	ASSRTGLQY
-	TRBV4-2	TRBJ2-3	ASSQETRDTQY
TRBD1	TRBV11-2	TRBJ1-2	ASSLDLSQGPPTRDGYT
-	TRBV18	TRBJ1-2	ASSPQEYYGYT
TRBD1	TRBV4-1	TRBJ1-6	ASSRDRGDTSPLH
TRBD1	TRBV5-4	TRBJ1-3	ASSWDRADTIY
-	TRBV2	TRBJ2-7	ASRGEGRSYEQY
-	TRBV5-1	TRBJ1-1	ASTLGASNTEAF
-	TRBV18	TRBJ1-4	ASSPLAGVNEKLF
-	TRBV5-1	TRBJ2-7	ASSLFGGGDEQY
TRBD1	TRBV29-1	TRBJ1-2	SVWDSRNANYGYT
-	TRBV6-1	TRBJ1-3	ASTFQEYSGNTIY
TRBD1	TRBV5-4	-	ASSSPSYRGGEQY
TRBD2	TRBV19	TRBJ2-5	ASTPSSAGEETQY
TRBD1	TRBV9	TRBJ1-1	ASSATGDTEAF
TRBD1	TRBV9	TRBJ1-5	ASSGGTGYNQPQH
TRBD2	TRBV30	TRBJ2-7	AWSVRFRIRTSGNGPYEQY
-	TRBV6-1	TRBJ1-2	ATPGKYRFFYGYT
TRBD1	TRBV28	TRBJ2-5	ASSLAGTGGRETQY
TRBD2	TRBV11-2	TRBJ2-7	ASSLGGLANEQY
TRBD2	TRBV5-1	TRBJ2-1	ASSLATSGGADYNEQF
TRBD1	TRBV2	TRBJ2-2	ASRGTGVKTGELF
TRBD1	TRBV11-2	TRBJ2-5	ASSSNRDRGWMTQY
-	TRBV28	TRBJ2-7	ASSLRASALYEQY
-	TRBV6-1	TRBJ2-5	ASSRGQLETQY
TRBD2	TRBV5-6	TRBJ2-3	ASTPRLAENTDTQY
-	TRBV5-1	TRBJ2-7	ASSLQGYEQY
TRBD1	TRBV4-2	TRBJ1-1	ASSQEGTGGRKNTEAF
-	TRBV30	TRBJ2-7	AWSVQARDEQY
TRBD1	TRBV19	TRBJ1-1	ASSIGQGTEAF
-	TRBV2	TRBJ2-7	ASSEHTSEQY
-	TRBV10-3	TRBJ2-2	AISVRQTSNTGELF
TRBD1	TRBV5-4	TRBJ2-7	ASSWDRGREQY
-	TRBV27	TRBJ1-2	ASSFTRGIEGGYT
TRBD2	TRBV2	TRBJ2-5	ASSDGGEETQY